Each of the 4 T cell receptor beta chains below was sequenced from the same sample in a study of memory CD4+ T cells and cytomegalovirus serostatus. The sort gate was single viable CD3+CD4+CD8-CD45RO+ cells for memory CD4+ T cells. Measured with immunoSEQ multiplex PCR; TCRdb has only the in-frame clones, and not every one. The data contain roughly 54,000 clones, roughly 79% of them seen just once; the ten biggest clones take up roughly 1.7%. Source material: memory CD4+ T cells from blood. These receptors were obtained from an adult in good health and CMV-seronegative.

The V gene is TRBV5-4, the J gene TRBJ2-2; unclear D gene. This CDR3 is built from 12 residues. Trimming took 0 bases from V and 4 from J, leaving 1 base between them. Germline loops: CDR1 SGHNT, CDR2 YYREEE (reference sequence). CDR3 DNA: TGTGCCAGCAGCTTGGCCACCGGGGAGCTGTTTTTT. Translating it yields CASSLATGELFF.

A word on this clone: An end of the junction does not agree with germline; a read error may underlie this. The same CDR3 can be traced to other DNA sequences in this sample. The chain uses TRBV7-2 and TRBJ1-1, with 9 nucleotides matching TRBD1. Germline CDR1 reads SGHTA; CDR2 reads FQGNSA. The CDR3 sequence is 18 residues long. The CDR3 nucleotides are TGTGCCAGCAGCTTAAGATCCGGGACAGGGTCATTGAACACTGAAGCCTTCTTT. Translated, it gives CASSLRSGTGSLNTEAFF.

J is TRBJ1-5 and V is TRBV16; 9 bases are a match to TRBD1. The CDR3 has 14 residues. Losses at the gene ends were 2 bases for V and 7 bases for J; bases not matched to a gene: 3. Germline values: CDR1 KGHSY, CDR2 FQNENV. The CDR3 reads CASSQGTGRQPQHF. For the CDR3, the DNA is TGTGCCAGCAGCCAAGGGACAGGGAGACAGCCCCAGCATTTT.

This sequence joins TRBV6-5 and TRBJ2-7, with TRBD2 as a possible D gene (5 bases). Trimming stripped 5 bases from V and 2 bases from J, with 16 bases between. CDR1 and CDR2 from the germline V gene are MNHEY and SVGAGI. This CDR3 contains 15 residues. The CDR3 reads CASSHRRSGTYEQYF. The CDR3 DNA reads TGTGCCAGCAGTCACAGACGGAGCGGTACCTACGAGCAGTACTTC.